Following are 17 T cell receptor beta chains from one sample sequenced in a study of blood T cell repertoires in COVID-19. Generated by immunoSEQ multiplex PCR, the TCRdb table keeps only in-frame clones and is missing some. The sample shows hundreds of thousands of clones, about 91% of them seen only once. Input material: peripheral blood. These receptors came from a woman aged 45-59 years with COVID-19, enrolled during active disease.

This chain uses TRBV11-2 with TRBJ1-4, with a possible D match to TRBD1 (6 bases). Germline-derived CDR1 and CDR2 are SGHAT and FQNNGV. Trimming cost V 2 bases and J 1 base, with 14 bases left between them. CDR3 length equals 17 residues. The CDR3 spells CASSLFDRIETNEKLFF. The CDR3 DNA reads TGTGCCAGCAGCTTATTCGACAGGATTGAAACTAATGAAAAACTGTTTTTT.

The chain recombines TRBV5-4 with TRBJ2-3; TRBD2 matches at 7 bases. The CDR3 has 16 residues. After removal of 3 bases from V and 4 bases from J, the junction contained 11 bases not matched to a gene. Germline V CDR1 and CDR2: SGHNT, YYREEE (reference sequence). The CDR3 sequence is CASSSPSSGIADTQYF. The CDR3, as DNA: TGTGCCAGCAGCTCTCCGAGCAGCGGGATCGCAGATACGCAGTATTTT.

This chain uses TRBV7-3 with TRBJ2-2; TRBD2 is a possible D gene (5 bases). V was cut by 6 bases and J by 0 bases, with 11 bases left in between. The V gene's germline CDR1 is SGHTA and CDR2 FQGTGA. The CDR3 sequence is 15 residues long. The CDR3 DNA is TGTGCCAGCAGTCTACGGGGTGCGAACACCGGGGAGCTGTTTTTT. Protein: CASSLRGANTGELFF.

The chain combines TRBV5-4 with TRBJ1-5, with 7 bases fitting TRBD1. J was trimmed by 10 bases and V by 4 bases; bases with no gene match: 5. The CDR3 is 12 amino acids. CDR1 and CDR2 from the germline V gene are SGHNT and YYREEE (reference sequence). CDR3: CASSLYRGPQHF. The DNA of the CDR3 is TGTGCCAGCAGCCTATACAGGGGCCCCCAGCATTTT.

The chain employs TRBV12-3 or TRBV12-4 and TRBJ2-3; D call uncertain. With 6 bases removed from V and 4 bases from J, the gap between germline ends came to 8 bases. The CDR3 has 12 amino acids. This CDR3 reads CASRPSADTQYF. CDR3 nucleotide sequence: TGTGCCAGCAGGCCCTCGGCAGATACGCAGTATTTT.

The chain couples TRBV10-2 to TRBJ1-6, with a weak D call TRBD1 (6 bases). Trimming took 6 bases from V and 7 from J, leaving 10 bases between them. This CDR3 is built from 13 residues. CDR1 is WSHSY and CDR2 is SAAADI in the germline V gene. The CDR3 bases are TGCGCCAGCAGCACAGGGTTAAATTCACCCCTCCACTTT. Its protein product is CASSTGLNSPLHF.

The V call is TRBV18, the J call TRBJ2-1; the D gene is possibly TRBD1 (6 bases). This CDR3 comprises 15 residues. Germline V lookup: CDR1 KGHSH, CDR2 LQKENI. Trimming left V 3 bases short and J 5 bases short, with 14 bases between. The CDR3 spells CASSPLQGSHNEQFF. In nucleotides, the CDR3 is TGTGCCAGCTCACCGCTACAGGGATCCCACAATGAGCAGTTCTTC.

The chain joins TRBV5-4 to TRBJ2-1; no clear D gene. Germline-derived CDR1 and CDR2 are SGHNT and YYREEE (reference sequence). The V and J ends lost 3 bases and 8 bases respectively, with 18 bases between them. The CDR3 consists of 15 residues. This CDR3 reads CASSSQDRSSDEQFF. For the CDR3, the DNA is TGTGCCAGCAGCTCCCAGGATCGGTCTTCGGATGAGCAGTTCTTC. Variable domain in full (rest from reference TRBV5-4 and TRBJ2-1): ETGVTQSPTHLIKTRGQQVTLRCSSQSGHNTVSWYQQALGQGPQFIFQYYREEENGRGNFPPRFSGLQFPNYSSELNVNALELDDSALYLCASSSQDRSSDEQFFGPGTRLTVL.

The chain has TRBV29-1 and TRBJ1-1, with D possibly being TRBD1 (5 bases). Germline V CDR1 and CDR2: SQVTM, ANQGSEA. Trimming stripped 7 bases from V and 0 bases from J, with 9 bases between. The CDR3 is made up of 12 amino acids. As DNA, the CDR3 is TGCAGCGGCCGACAGATGAACACTGAAGCTTTCTTT. Translating gives CSGRQMNTEAFF.

The J gene is TRBJ2-2, the V gene TRBV3-1 (or the pseudogene TRBV3-2), with 12 positions matching TRBD1. The germline V gene has CDR1 LGHDT and CDR2 YNNKEL (reference sequence). V dropped 6 bases and J dropped 1; count of bases not matched to a gene: 9. This CDR3 comprises 18 residues. CDR3 sequence (DNA): TGTGCCAGCAGGGGTGGGACAGGGGGCCTGGTGAACACCGGGGAGCTGTTTTTT. Its translation: CASRGGTGGLVNTGELFF.

The chain has TRBV2 and TRBJ1-1, with D uncertain. This CDR3 has 15 residues. The V gene's germline CDR1 is SNHLY and CDR2 FYNNEI. Deletions cut 6 bases from V and 5 bases from J, with 19 bases between. The CDR3 DNA follows: TGTGCCAGCAGCAAAGGAGGAGGGAGTTGGACTGAAGCTTTCTTT. Protein product: CASSKGGGSWTEAFF.

The chain uses TRBV30 and TRBJ2-7, with 10 nucleotides matching TRBD1. The CDR3 contains 13 residues. Unmatched junction bases numbered 6, after V lost 6 bases and J lost 4 bases. Per germline, CDR1 GTSNPN and CDR2 SVGIG (reference sequence). In DNA, the CDR3 is TGTGCCTGCCGGGACAGGGGATTGTACGAGCAGTACTTC. It specifies CACRDRGLYEQYF. The full variable domain, completed using reference TRBV30 and TRBJ2-7, is SQTIHQWPATLVQPVGSPLSLECTVEGTSNPNLYWYRQAAGRGLQLLFYSVGIGQISSEVPQNLSASRPQDRQFILSSKKLLLSDSGFYLCACRDRGLYEQYFGPGTRLTVT.

CDR3 loop: CASGRVRNSPLHF. The DNA for the CDR3 is TGTGCCAGCGGGAGGGTCCGAAATTCACCCCTCCACTTT. V is TRBV12-3 or TRBV12-4 and J is TRBJ1-6; no reliable D call. The CDR3 extends over 13 amino acids. V lost 8 bases to trimming and J lost 7 bases, with 12 bases between them.

The rearrangement links TRBV5-4 to TRBJ2-7; 9 bases are shared with TRBD2. V lost 4 bases and J lost 5; bases outside the gene matches: 10. The CDR3 has 15 amino acids. Germline V gene sequence: CDR1 SGHNT, CDR2 YYREEE (reference sequence). CDR3 residues: CASSPISGGWDEQYF. The CDR3, as DNA: TGTGCCAGCAGCCCTATTAGCGGGGGTTGGGACGAGCAGTACTTC.

Only one count was recorded for this clone. The CDR3, as DNA: TGTGCCAGTAGTAAGGACATCAATCAGCCCCAGCATTTT. It is translated as CASSKDINQPQHF. This chain joins TRBV19 and TRBJ1-5, with a weak D call TRBD1 (5 bases). The CDR3 extends over 13 amino acids. Germline V gene sequence: CDR1 LNHDA, CDR2 SQIVND (reference sequence). Trimming cost V 4 bases and J 3 bases, with 7 bases left between them.

V and J are TRBV30 and TRBJ1-2; no definite D call. The V gene's germline CDR1 is GTSNPN and CDR2 SVGIG (reference sequence). This CDR3 region has 13 residues. Trimming shortened V by 0 bases and J by 5 bases, and 10 bases separated the two germline ends. The CDR3 nucleotides are TGTGCCTGGAGTGTAGATGGGGAGTATGGCTACACCTTC. Its translation is CAWSVDGEYGYTF. The whole variable domain, remainder taken from reference TRBV30 and TRBJ1-2, is SQTIHQWPATLVQPVGSPLSLECTVEGTSNPNLYWYRQAAGRGLQLLFYSVGIGQISSEVPQNLSASRPQDRQFILSSKKLLLSDSGFYLCAWSVDGEYGYTFGSGTRLTVV.

V is TRBV19 and J is TRBJ1-2; D ambiguous. Germline V gene data show CDR1 as LNHDA and CDR2 as SQIVND (reference sequence). The CDR3 runs 12 residues. With 5 bases removed from V and 9 bases from J, the gap between germline ends came to 13 bases. The CDR3 reads CASSQAGGSYTF. In DNA, the CDR3 is TGTGCCAGTAGTCAGGCAGGTGGAAGCTACACCTTC.